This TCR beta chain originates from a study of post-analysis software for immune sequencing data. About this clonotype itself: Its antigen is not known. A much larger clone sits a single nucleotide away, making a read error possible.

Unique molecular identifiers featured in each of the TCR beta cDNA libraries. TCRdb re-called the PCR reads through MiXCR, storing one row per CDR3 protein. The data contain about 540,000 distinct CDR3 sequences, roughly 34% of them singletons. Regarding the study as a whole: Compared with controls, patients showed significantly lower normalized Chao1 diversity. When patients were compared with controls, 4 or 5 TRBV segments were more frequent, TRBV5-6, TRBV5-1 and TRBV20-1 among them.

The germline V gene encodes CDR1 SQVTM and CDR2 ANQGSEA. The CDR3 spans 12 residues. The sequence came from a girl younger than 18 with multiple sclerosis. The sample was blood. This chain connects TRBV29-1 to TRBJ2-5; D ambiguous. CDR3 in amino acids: CGVEGSQETQYF. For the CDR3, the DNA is TGCGGCGTTGAAGGGTCTCAAGAGACCCAGTACTTC.